Presented here are 12 T cell receptor beta chains from one specimen sequenced in a study of blood T cell repertoires in COVID-19. Sequenced by immunoSEQ multiplex PCR; TCRdb stores in-frame clones only, minus some. The top ten hold 0.5% to 0.55% of the sample, which has 150,000 or so clones, less than 95% seen once. Source material: peripheral blood. These receptors were obtained from a man aged 50 to 60 with acute or convalescent COVID-19.

The gene calls are TRBV29-1 and TRBJ1-2; TRBD1 matches at 8 bases. In germline, CDR1 is SQVTM, CDR2 ANQGSEA. This CDR3 spans 12 amino acids. Trimming removed 6 bases from V and 4 bases from J; junction bases left unmatched: 4. CDR3 region: CSVPDRAYGYTF. The CDR3 DNA sequence: TGCAGCGTACCGGACAGGGCCTATGGCTACACCTTC. The full variable domain, rest sourced from reference TRBV29-1 and TRBJ1-2, is SAVISQKPSRDICQRGTSLTIQCQVDSQVTMMFWYRQQPGQSLTLIATANQGSEATYESGFVIDKFPISRPNLTFSTLTVSNMSPEDSSIYLCSVPDRAYGYTFGSGTRLTVV.

The chain uses TRBV3-1 (or the pseudogene TRBV3-2) and TRBJ1-1; TRBD1 matches at 12 bases. Germline assignment: CDR1 LGHDT and CDR2 YNNKEL (reference sequence). V shed 1 base and J 10 bases; nucleotides not matched to a gene: 10. This CDR3 contains 16 residues. The CDR3 sequence is CASSQVPRGQGALAFF. The CDR3 nucleotides are TGTGCCAGCAGCCAAGTGCCGCGGGGACAGGGGGCATTAGCTTTCTTT.

This clone was counted only a few times. This chain uses TRBV5-1 with TRBJ1-2; 7 bases line up with TRBD1. The germline gives CDR1 SGHRS, CDR2 YFSETQ. Germline trimming cut 2 bases from V and 4 bases from J; bases unmatched to any gene: 2. The CDR3 runs to 13 residues. Here the CDR3 DNA reads TGCGCCAGCAGCTTAAAGGGGGCCTATGGCTACACCTTC. The encoded protein is CASSLKGAYGYTF. The full variable domain, its missing parts supplied by reference TRBV5-1 and TRBJ1-2, is KAGVTQTPRYLIKTRGQQVTLSCSPISGHRSVSWYQQTPGQGLQFLFEYFSETQRNKGNFPGRFSGRQFSNSRSEMNVSTLELGDSALYLCASSLKGAYGYTFGSGTRLTVV.

The chain carries TRBV6-2 or TRBV6-3 and TRBJ1-1; D is possibly TRBD1 (6 bases). This CDR3 has 15 amino acids. Germline assignment: CDR1 MNHEY and CDR2 SVGEGT. Trimming stripped 5 bases from V and 4 bases from J, with 17 bases between. The DNA for the CDR3 is TGTGCCAGCAGTAAGGGGGGGCCAGGGAGCACTGAAGCTTTCTTT. Amino acids: CASSKGGPGSTEAFF.

CDR3 in DNA: TGTGCCAGCAGTTCCACCCCAGGGGTTGGTGGCTACACCTTC. It yields the protein CASSSTPGVGGYTF. The chain joins TRBV6-5 to TRBJ1-2, with D perhaps TRBD1 (6 bases). CDR1 MNHEY and CDR2 SVGAGI come from the germline V gene. The CDR3 loop spans 14 amino acids. Between the trimmed V and J ends, which lost 4 bases and 7 bases, there was a span of 16 bases.

The chain combines TRBV18 with TRBJ2-5; 8 bases align to TRBD2. Germline V gene data show CDR1 as KGHSH and CDR2 as LQKENI. This CDR3 has 15 residues. V was clipped by 2 bases and J by 4 bases; unmatched bases: 6. The DNA of the CDR3 is TGTGCCAGCTCACCAACTAGCGGTGAACGAGAGACCCAGTACTTC. It is translated as CASSPTSGERETQYF.

This chain links TRBV6-6 with TRBJ2-2; weak D call: TRBD2 (6 bases). Trimming stripped 6 bases from V and 4 bases from J, with 15 bases between. This CDR3 has 15 residues. CDR1 and CDR2 from the germline V gene are MNHNY and SVGAGI (reference sequence). CDR3 protein: CASRTFGGGTGELFF. The CDR3 DNA reads as TGTGCCAGCAGAACCTTTGGGGGAGGCACCGGGGAGCTGTTTTTT.

V and J are TRBV7-2 and TRBJ1-5; 8 bases are a match to TRBD1. The CDR3 covers 15 residues. Germline lookup yields CDR1 SGHTA and CDR2 FQGNSA. J was trimmed by 9 bases and V by 1 base; bases with no gene match: 8. This CDR3 is CASSLGGTGGTPQHF. CDR3 nucleotide sequence: TGTGCCAGCAGCTTAGGGGGAACAGGGGGTACGCCCCAGCATTTT.

The CDR3 nucleotides read TGTGCCAGCAGCTTACGGGGGGGGGCACTCGCCGAGCAGTACTTC. Translation gives CASSLRGGALAEQYF. V usage is TRBV7-2 and J usage is TRBJ2-7; 8 bases agree with TRBD2. CDR3 size: 15 residues. J gave up 6 bases and V 2 bases, and 9 bases lay outside the gene matches. Germline loops: CDR1 SGHTA, CDR2 FQGNSA.

This clone came up once. The V and J genes are TRBV3-1 (or the pseudogene TRBV3-2) and TRBJ2-5; 12 positions match TRBD2. J was trimmed by 2 bases and V by 2 bases; bases with no gene match: 6. The CDR3 totals 17 residues. The germline CDR1 and CDR2 sequences are LGHDT and YNNKEL (reference sequence). The CDR3 region is CASSQLGLAGLQETQYF. The CDR3 DNA sequence: TGTGCCAGCAGCCAACTAGGACTAGCGGGACTGCAAGAGACCCAGTACTTC.

This chain uses TRBV7-8 with TRBJ1-1; D perhaps matches TRBD1 (6 bases). The germline V gene has CDR1 SGHVS and CDR2 FQNEAQ. V lost 4 bases to trimming and J lost 5 bases, with 14 bases between them. The length of the CDR3 is 14 residues. The CDR3 nucleotides are TGTGCCAGCAGCTATAGCGGGAGGGGGACTGAAGCTTTCTTT. This encodes CASSYSGRGTEAFF.

The chain recombines TRBV7-9 with TRBJ2-1, with D perhaps TRBD1 (6 bases). The CDR3 loop spans 13 amino acids. V was pared by 5 bases and J by 9 bases, with 14 bases between. Germline V gives CDR1 SEHNR, CDR2 FQNEAQ (reference sequence). CDR3 protein: CASSAGQFAEQFF. In DNA form, the CDR3 reads TGTGCCAGCAGCGCAGGACAGTTCGCTGAGCAGTTCTTC.